A single sample gave rise to the 8 T cell receptor beta chains below, sequenced in a study of cytomegalovirus exposure and HLA in healthy donors. The PCR used 60 Vbeta and 13 Jbeta primers. Produced via immunoSEQ multiplex PCR; TCRdb's table is partial and in-frame only. The sample yields around 230,000 clones, around 80% seen once. The source material was PBMCs. These TCRs come from a boy between 10 and 17 years old in good health and CMV-seronegative.

A remark on this clone: Within the sample, other DNA sequences also encode this same CDR3. The J gene is TRBJ2-6, the V gene TRBV9; D call uncertain. V was trimmed by 2 bases and J by 1 base, leaving 10 bases between them. The CDR3 is 16 residues long. Germline V lookup: CDR1 SGDLS, CDR2 YYNGEE. CDR3 in amino acids: CASSVQASSGANVLTF. CDR3 DNA sequence: TGTGCCAGCAGCGTCCAAGCTTCGTCTGGGGCCAACGTCCTGACTTTC.

This chain links TRBV7-8 with TRBJ1-4, with TRBD1 identical over 9 bases. V shed 6 bases and J 2 bases; nucleotides not matched to a gene: 7. Per the germline V gene, CDR1 is SGHVS and CDR2 is FQNEAQ. The length of the CDR3 is 16 residues. DNA of the CDR3: TGTGCCAGCAGGACCACAGGGGGCGGCACTAATGAAAAACTGTTTTTT. Translation: CASRTTGGGTNEKLFF.

The CDR3 bases are TGTGCCAGCAGGGACAGTTTAAGGAAAGAGACCCAGTACTTC. The encoded protein is CASRDSLRKETQYF. This sequence joins TRBV6-1 and TRBJ2-5; D might be TRBD1 (6 bases). V lost 6 bases, J lost 3 bases, and 14 bases lay in between. This CDR3 has 14 residues. CDR1 is MNHNS and CDR2 is SASEGT in the germline V gene.

The chain links TRBV6-5 to TRBJ1-1, with 8 nucleotides matching TRBD1. The CDR3 spans 15 residues. Germline trimming cut 0 bases from V and 3 bases from J; bases unmatched to any gene: 3. Germline CDR1 MNHEY, CDR2 SVGAGI. As DNA, the CDR3 is TGTGCCAGCAGTTACTCGCAGGGGGCGGACACTGAAGCTTTCTTT. Residues: CASSYSQGADTEAFF.

The chain carries TRBV2 and TRBJ2-3, with 9 bases fitting TRBD1. V gave up 6 bases and J gave up 6 bases; unmatched junction bases: 4. This CDR3 comprises 13 residues. The V gene's germline CDR1 is SNHLY and CDR2 FYNNEI. The CDR3 sequence: CASSTGGRDTQYF. CDR3 DNA: TGTGCCAGCAGCACAGGGGGCCGGGATACGCAGTATTTT.

V usage is TRBV5-3 and J usage is TRBJ2-3, with 7 bases lining up with TRBD2. TRBV5-3 is an ORF, with its function uncertain. The ends lost 4 bases at V and 1 base at J; junction bases unmatched: 12. This CDR3 region has 17 residues. The CDR3 region is CARSPVSGGSGTDTQYF. In DNA form, the CDR3 reads TGTGCCAGAAGCCCGGTCTCCGGGGGGTCAGGCACAGATACGCAGTATTTT.

V is TRBV28 and J is TRBJ1-5, with 9 bases lining up with TRBD1. The CDR3 runs to 16 residues. The ends lost 5 bases at V and 7 bases at J; junction bases unmatched: 12. Germline V lookup: CDR1 MDHEN, CDR2 SYDVKM. The CDR3 DNA reads TGTGCCAGCAGTGGGACCCGGGACAGGGCTTGGCAGCCCCAGCATTTT. This encodes CASSGTRDRAWQPQHF.

The sample holds one count of this clone. This chain connects TRBV4-1 to TRBJ2-3; 11 bases are shared with TRBD2. Trimming at V came to 1 base and at J to 0 bases, leaving 6 bases not matched to a gene. CDR1 MGHRA and CDR2 YSYEKL come from the germline V gene. This CDR3 is built from 18 residues. The CDR3 sequence is CASSQGGSGGESTDTQYF. CDR3 in DNA: TGCGCCAGCAGCCAAGGGGGTAGCGGGGGGGAAAGCACAGATACGCAGTATTTT.